This T cell receptor (beta chain) stems from a study of beta chain features in type 1 diabetes (dated by TCRdb to 2016 to 2019). With respect to the entire study: Mean age, gender distribution, total cell number and subset yield did not differ between patients and healthy donors. Regulatory and stem cell-like memory subsets were isolated from only 8 patients and about eight healthy donors, whereas naive and central memory subsets came from all 28 donors. Across all samples, around 99 million sorted cells were examined, and cell number per subset correlated strongly with RNA yield. In the study, recently diagnosed type 1 diabetes patients and matched healthy donors were compared on the TCRB repertoires of their sorted circulating CD4+ T cell subsets.

Paper-wide results and their limitations: At VDJ recombination sites, type 1 diabetes patients had fewer insertions and more deleted nucleotides, which implies abnormalities in thymic rearrangement. The naive, central memory and regulatory TCRB repertoires appeared to resemble one another more closely among patients than among healthy donors. Shorter templates might be favored by PCR, yet because patient and control samples were amplified and corrected together, any such skew would affect both groups equally. HLA sub-analyses involved small numbers of individuals, so any influence of HLA type on TCRB rearrangement remained unresolved. Sequencing cDNA rather than genomic DNA could over-represent highly expressing activated cells, although activation and CD3 levels did not differ between groups. A moderate but significant shortening of TCRB CDR3 length was observed in type 1 diabetes patients in all four CD4+ subsets.

Of note for this clone: This receptor's antigen is unknown. Base qualities were left out, and no much larger clone turns up one base away.

From each donor, a single peripheral blood sample of around 120 mL on average was drawn into heparinised tubes. A BD FACSAria II and a panel including CD45RO, CCR7, CD25, CD127, CD95 and CD27 were used to sort naive, central memory, regulatory and stem cell-like memory CD4+ T cells. Every sorted population had a purity above 98%. PBMCs were isolated right away by Lymphoprep density gradient centrifugation and were stained directly, without culture. So that batch effects would be minimized, each experiment stained and sorted samples in pairs, pairing one healthy donor with one patient. The entire isolated RNA was reverse transcribed using the High Capacity cDNA Reverse Transcription Kit, and thus expressed TCRB transcripts were sequenced. Deep immunoSEQ sequencing was performed on naive, central memory and regulatory T cell samples, with an average of about 4 million total reads per sample. Sorted cells were lysed in RLT buffer, and RNA was extracted using DNase-treated RNeasy Micro or Mini kits according to cell number. Each cell subset was processed separately to prevent cross-contamination, with patient and healthy donor samples processed together. The immunoSEQ multiplex PCR was used to amplify TCRB sequences from cDNA, yielding 87-bp fragments that span the CDR3 region. Sequencing of the amplicons was done on the Illumina HiSeq platform. The original methods were these. PCR bias was corrected computationally using synthetic template baselines, and reads within Hamming distance 2 were collapsed, with unmergeable singletons discarded. Reads were aligned against IMGT to assign V, D and J genes, CDR3 length and insertions or deletions at six rearrangement sites. Within each subset, clonotype counts were normalized to the number of sorted cells before true diversity and Gini coefficients were calculated with the tcR R package. Repertoire sharing was quantified using the overlap coefficient calculated on TCRB nucleotide sequences. This immuneACCESS table, as held by TCRdb, lists in-frame sequences with V and J called but not all clones. Of the missing ones, under half trace to an unresolved V gene in checked studies; the others have no known cause. The DNA gave D and trimming, while V, J and clone size come from that table. Present in this sample are approximately 170,000 clones, roughly 7.1% of which were seen just once. The biggest ten clones account for roughly 0.97% of the sample.

V is pared back by 2 bases and J by 1 base, with 13 bases lying between the germline termini. The germline V gene provides CDR1 MNHEY and CDR2 SVGAGI. Measured from the cysteine to the phenylalanine, the CDR3 is 16 residues long. Only the CDR3 portion is preserved as DNA: 48 bases, with reading frame beginning at the first base. This sequence originates from a woman aged 35 to 49 with type 1 diabetes. The V gene is TRBV6-5 and the J gene is TRBJ2-3, with TRBD1 as a weak D call on 5 bases. The sequencing input was central memory CD4+ T cells from blood. The bases are TGTGCCAGCAGTTACGGAAGGGGTTCTGGCACAGATACGCAGTATTTT. This gives the protein CASSYGRGSGTDTQYF.